The rows below give T cell receptor beta chains drawn from one sample of a study of Graves' ophthalmopathy and Graves' hyperthyroidism. TCRdb itself ran the multiplex PCR reads through MiXCR, one entry per CDR3 protein. Of around 670,000 distinct CDR3 sequences listed, 40% were seen once; the top ten hold approximately 43%. The sequencing sample was made of peripheral blood. The receptors derive from an adult man with Graves' ophthalmopathy. Both conserved end residues are part of each CDR3. Each record gives: D gene, V gene, J gene, clone size, CDR3 DNA, CDR3 protein. D genes are given only for firm matches. Rows may omit the clone size; those that give it use once, few, many or a size class.

TRBD1	TRBV5-5	TRBJ2-5	-	TGTGCCAGCAGCTTGGCCGAGACAGGGGTCCGGGAGACCCAGTACTTC	CASSLAETGVRETQYF
-	TRBV7-8	TRBJ1-4	many	TGTGCCAGCAGCCTCAGGGACACTAATGAAAAACTGTTTTTT	CASSLRDTNEKLFF
-	TRBV7-9	TRBJ1-5	few	TGTGCCAGCAGCCCAACAGGGCCGGGGGATCAGCCCCAGCATTTT	CASSPTGPGDQPQHF
-	TRBV11-1	TRBJ1-1	-	TGTGCCAGCAGCAGTGACCCGGGGGGGCGAACTGAAGCTTTCTTT	CASSSDPGGRTEAFF
-	TRBV7-9	TRBJ1-4	few	TGTGCCAGCAGCTTAGAGGGGGATCTGTTTTTT	CASSLEGDLFF
-	TRBV24-1	TRBJ1-5	few	TGTGCCAGCAGTGACCGCAGAACGTTGACAGGATCCCATCAGCCCCAGCATTTT	CASSDRRTLTGSHQPQHF
-	TRBV25-1	TRBJ2-2	-	TGTGCCAGCAGTGTAGGGGTGACCACCGGGGAGCTGTTTTTT	CASSVGVTTGELFF
TRBD1	TRBV25-1	TRBJ2-2	-	TGTGCCAGCAGCCTTTGGGACAGCAGCACCGGGGAGCTGTTTTTT	CASSLWDSSTGELFF
-	TRBV24-1	TRBJ1-5	few	TGTGCCAGCTACGGGCCAGGCCCTAATCAGCCCCAGCATTTT	CASYGPGPNQPQHF
-	TRBV10-3	TRBJ1-2	-	TGTGCCATCGGAGATAGGGCGTTGGGCTACACCTTC	CAIGDRALGYTF
TRBD1	TRBV28	TRBJ1-2	-	TGTGCCAGCAGTTGGACAGGACTAAGCTGGGGCTACACCTTC	CASSWTGLSWGYTF
TRBD1	TRBV29-1	TRBJ2-7	-	TGCAGCGTACGGGACAGGGGCGCGTACGAGCAGTACTTC	CSVRDRGAYEQYF
TRBD1	TRBV10-3	TRBJ2-7	-	TGTGCCATCAGTCGGGACAGGGTTAACGAGCAGTACTTC	CAISRDRVNEQYF
-	TRBV20-1	TRBJ2-2	few	TGCAGTGCTAGAGACCCTAGCGCTATGAACACCGGGGAGCTGTTTTTT	CSARDPSAMNTGELFF
-	TRBV20-1	TRBJ2-7	-	TGCAGTGCTAGAGACCAAAGAGAGGTCAGAAACGAGCAGTACTTC	CSARDQREVRNEQYF
-	TRBV19	TRBJ1-2	-	TGTGCCAGTAGCCCAAAACATAGTGGCTACACCTTC	CASSPKHSGYTF
TRBD2	TRBV5-1	TRBJ2-7	many	TGCGCCAGCAGTAGAAGCGGGAACGAGCAGTACTTC	CASSRSGNEQYF
-	TRBV7-2	TRBJ1-6	many	TGTGCCAGCAGCTTAGCGAGGACAGTAAATTCACCCCTCCACTTT	CASSLARTVNSPLHF